These 17 T cell receptor beta chains were sequenced from one sample in a study of shared clonotypes between healthy human individuals. The data were produced by immunoSEQ multiplex PCR, yet TCRdb's version contains in-frame clones alone and is incomplete. The sample shows some 2.3 million clones, over 90% of them seen only once. Source material: naive CD4+ T cells from PBMCs. Subset: CD45RA+ positively selected. Receptors originate from a man aged 18-30 years in good health. Some clones in this sample may be carry-over from other donors' samples.

The sample holds one count of this clone. The chain is built from TRBV29-1 and TRBJ1-1; D is unresolved. The CDR3 runs 14 residues. Germline CDR1 reads SQVTM; CDR2 reads ANQGSEA. V dropped 1 base and J dropped 4 bases, with 13 bases sitting between them. For the CDR3, the DNA is TGCAGCGTTGAAGTCCCCGGGCGAGGCACTGAAGCTTTCTTT. It codes for CSVEVPGRGTEAFF.

The chain employs TRBV2 and TRBJ1-1, with D possibly TRBD1 on 5 matching bases. The CDR3 loop spans 14 amino acids. Germline V gene lookup returns CDR1 SNHLY and CDR2 FYNNEI. V dropped 2 bases and J dropped 5 bases, with 12 bases sitting between them. CDR3: CASSERVGVTEAFF. CDR3 nucleotides: TGTGCCAGCAGTGAAAGGGTGGGGGTAACTGAAGCTTTCTTT. The variable domain in full, with the rest retrieved from reference TRBV2 and TRBJ1-1, is EPEVTQTPSHQVTQMGQEVILRCVPISNHLYFYWYRQILGQKVEFLVSFYNNEISEKSEIFDDQFSVERPDGSNFTLKIRSTKLEDSAMYFCASSERVGVTEAFFGQGTRLTVV.

Turning to this clone: Other DNA sequences in this sample translate to the same CDR3. The genes are TRBV2 and TRBJ2-5; D is unresolved. Trimming removed 3 bases from V and 4 bases from J, with 3 bases in between. The CDR3 totals 11 residues. CDR1 SNHLY and CDR2 FYNNEI come from the germline V gene. The CDR3 is CASSEGETQYF. The CDR3 bases are TGTGCCAGCAGTGAGGGAGAGACCCAGTACTTC.

The rearrangement joins TRBV5-4 to TRBJ2-5; D is perhaps TRBD1 (5 bases). The CDR3 spans 14 residues. Germline CDR1 SGHNT, CDR2 YYREEE (reference sequence). V gave up 5 bases and J gave up 4 bases, with 15 bases separating them. The chain's CDR3 is CASSPLRGTETQYF. The CDR3 DNA reads TGTGCCAGCAGTCCACTTAGGGGCACAGAGACCCAGTACTTC.

The chain recombines TRBV5-4 with TRBJ2-1; D is perhaps TRBD1 (6 bases). V gave up 0 bases and J gave up 7 bases, with 17 bases separating them. Germline V gene data show CDR1 as SGHNT and CDR2 as YYREEE (reference sequence). CDR3 length: 16 residues. The CDR3 region is CASSLVGGGRRNEQFF. CDR3 nucleotide sequence: TGTGCCAGCAGCTTGGTTGGGGGCGGGCGAAGAAATGAGCAGTTCTTC.

The chain recombines TRBV19 with TRBJ2-7; D tentatively fits TRBD1 or TRBD2 (6 bases each). The germline V and J ends were trimmed by 3 bases and 6 bases, with 21 bases remaining between them. The germline V gene encodes CDR1 LNHDA and CDR2 SQIVND (reference sequence). This CDR3 contains 16 residues. DNA for the CDR3: TGTGCCAGTAGTATGGGGATGGGGGGCATCGGAAGCGAGCAGTACTTC. Its protein product is CASSMGMGGIGSEQYF.

The CDR3, as DNA: TGCGCCAGCAGCTTGGACTACTCTGCCGGGGAGCTGTTTTTT. Translated: CASSLDYSAGELFF. This chain uses TRBV5-1 with TRBJ2-2; D is undetermined. Trimming pared 0 bases from V and 6 bases from J, leaving 9 bases between. The germline V gene encodes CDR1 SGHRS and CDR2 YFSETQ. The CDR3 runs 14 residues.

The chain recombines TRBV6-1 with TRBJ1-3; D call uncertain. Germline V gene data show CDR1 as MNHNS and CDR2 as SASEGT. The CDR3 extends over 13 amino acids. V shed 4 bases and J shed 10 bases, with 14 bases lying between them. The CDR3 region is CASSVSGEATIYF. The DNA of the CDR3 is TGTGCCAGCAGTGTGTCCGGGGAAGCAACCATATATTTT.

This rearrangement joins TRBV4-2 to TRBJ2-5, with 8 bases fitting TRBD2. Germline loops: CDR1 LGHNA, CDR2 YNFKEQ. J gave up 6 bases and V 0 bases, and 9 bases lay outside the gene matches. The CDR3 is 16 residues long. The CDR3 DNA sequence: TGTGCCAGCAGCCAAGAAGGCCGAGCGGGGGTGAAGACCCAGTACTTC. It is translated as CASSQEGRAGVKTQYF.

The chain combines TRBV15 with TRBJ2-1; 7 bases align to TRBD2. The CDR3 is 13 residues long. V lost 7 bases to trimming and J lost 8 bases; unmatched junction nucleotides: 8. Germline CDR1 reads LNHNV; CDR2 reads YYDKDF (reference sequence). The CDR3 region is CATNPGGSYEQFF. CDR3 nucleotides: TGTGCCACCAACCCCGGCGGGAGTTATGAGCAGTTCTTC.

This clone was detected only a few times. V is TRBV30 and J is TRBJ1-1; D remains ambiguous. V was shortened by 4 bases and J by 5 bases, with 11 bases between the two germline ends. The germline V gene has CDR1 GTSNPN and CDR2 SVGIG (reference sequence). The CDR3 runs to 12 residues. CDR3 loop: CAWTFIGTEAFF. The CDR3 DNA follows: TGTGCCTGGACCTTTATCGGGACTGAAGCTTTCTTT.

The chain has TRBV11-3 and TRBJ2-3; D is unresolved. Per the germline V gene, CDR1 is SGHNT and CDR2 is YENEEA. The CDR3 runs 13 residues. V was trimmed by 4 bases and J by 5 bases, leaving 10 bases between them. The CDR3 DNA is TGTGCCAGCAGCTCCGGCTCTATAGATACGCAGTATTTT. It specifies CASSSGSIDTQYF.

The chain links TRBV2 to TRBJ2-3; D ambiguous. From germline, CDR1 is SNHLY and CDR2 FYNNEI. The V end lost 7 bases, the J end lost 1 base, and 12 bases lay between the germline ends. The CDR3 length is 14 residues. This CDR3 is CASTRQRRTDTQYF. The CDR3 coding sequence is TGTGCCAGCACGAGGCAGCGACGCACAGATACGCAGTATTTT.

The chain has TRBV6-1 and TRBJ2-7; D possibly corresponds to TRBD2 (6 bases). The V gene's germline CDR1 is MNHNS and CDR2 SASEGT. Trimming stripped 7 bases from V and 3 bases from J, with 19 bases between. The CDR3 contains 15 residues. The CDR3 reads CASTRPERAGYEQYF. The CDR3 region has the DNA TGTGCCAGCACCCGACCGGAGCGGGCGGGCTACGAGCAGTACTTC.

V is TRBV10-1 and J is TRBJ1-1, with D possibly matching TRBD1 (5 bases). V was trimmed by 0 bases and J by 1 base, leaving 18 bases between them. The germline V gene encodes CDR1 WNHNN and CDR2 SYGVQD (reference sequence). The CDR3 has 18 residues. The CDR3 nucleotides are TGCGCCAGCAGTGAGTCAAACAGGTCACGTTGGACGAACACTGAAGCTTTCTTT. Translated: CASSESNRSRWTNTEAFF.

The gene calls are TRBV19 and TRBJ2-7; TRBD2 matches at 8 bases. The CDR3 has 16 amino acids. Per the germline V gene, CDR1 is LNHDA and CDR2 is SQIVND (reference sequence). J lost 2 bases, V lost 4 bases, and 10 bases had no gene match. CDR3 residues: CASSSSGTRAPYEQYF. CDR3 sequence (DNA): TGTGCCAGTAGTAGTAGCGGGACGCGAGCTCCCTACGAGCAGTACTTC.

V and J are TRBV5-6 and TRBJ2-3; either TRBD1 or TRBD2 may fit D (5 bases each). V gave up 2 bases and J gave up 0 bases, with 7 bases separating them. The CDR3 consists of 14 residues. Germline CDR1 reads SGHDT; CDR2 reads YYEEEE. The CDR3: CASSFGASTDTQYF. The CDR3 DNA reads TGTGCCAGCAGCTTCGGGGCCAGCACAGATACGCAGTATTTT.